The T cell receptor (beta chain) described here comes from a study of shared clonotypes between healthy human individuals. A deep-level run was used for the assay. Ten immunoSEQ deep assay plates were used to sequence unsorted PBMC DNA. This table comes from immunoSEQ multiplex PCR, and its TCRdb copy is limited to in-frame clones, with some not included. The sample carries about 480,000 clones, about 80% recorded once. Germline CDR1 and CDR2: SQVTM and ANQGSEA. Trimming removed 4 bases at V and 5 bases at J, with 15 bases between. CDR3 size: 13 residues. Sequenced: PBMCs. This TCR derives from a woman aged 40 to 49 in good health. Some clones in this sample may be carry-over from other donors' samples. The genes are TRBV29-1 and TRBJ2-7; TRBD2 is a possible D gene (5 bases). The CDR3, as DNA: TGCAGCGTTGGTGTCCGGGCGGGCGACGAGCAGTACTTC. Translating it yields CSVGVRAGDEQYF.